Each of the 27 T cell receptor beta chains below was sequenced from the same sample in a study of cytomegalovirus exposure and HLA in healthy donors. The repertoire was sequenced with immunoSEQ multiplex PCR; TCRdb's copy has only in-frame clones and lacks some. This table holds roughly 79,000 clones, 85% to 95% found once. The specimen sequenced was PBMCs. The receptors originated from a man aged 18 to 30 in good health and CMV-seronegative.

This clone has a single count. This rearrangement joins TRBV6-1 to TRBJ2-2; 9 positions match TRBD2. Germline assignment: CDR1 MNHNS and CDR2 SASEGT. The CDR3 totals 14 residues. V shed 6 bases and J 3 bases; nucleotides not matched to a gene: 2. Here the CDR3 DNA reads TGTGCCAGCAGGTCTAGCGGGGACACCGGGGAGCTGTTTTTT. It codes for CASRSSGDTGELFF.

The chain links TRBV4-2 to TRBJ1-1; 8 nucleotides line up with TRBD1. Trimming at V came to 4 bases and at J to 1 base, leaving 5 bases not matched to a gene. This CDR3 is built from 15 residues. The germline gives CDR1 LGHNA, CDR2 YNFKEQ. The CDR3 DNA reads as TGTGCCAGCAGCCGCGCAGGGGGCCAGAACACTGAAGCTTTCTTT. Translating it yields CASSRAGGQNTEAFF.

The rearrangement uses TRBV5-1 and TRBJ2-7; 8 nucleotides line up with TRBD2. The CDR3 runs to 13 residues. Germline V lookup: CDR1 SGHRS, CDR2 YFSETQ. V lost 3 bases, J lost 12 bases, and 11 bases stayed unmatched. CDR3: CASSSPRVAGWYF. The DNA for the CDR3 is TGCGCCAGCAGCTCGCCTCGGGTAGCGGGATGGTACTTC.

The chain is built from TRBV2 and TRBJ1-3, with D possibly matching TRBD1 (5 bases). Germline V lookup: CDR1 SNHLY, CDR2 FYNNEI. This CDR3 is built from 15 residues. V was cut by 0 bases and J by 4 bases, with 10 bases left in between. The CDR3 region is CASSEAPGNGNTIYF. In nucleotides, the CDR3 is TGTGCCAGCAGTGAAGCACCAGGGAACGGAAACACCATATATTTT. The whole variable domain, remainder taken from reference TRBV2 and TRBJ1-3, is EPEVTQTPSHQVTQMGQEVILRCVPISNHLYFYWYRQILGQKVEFLVSFYNNEISEKSEIFDDQFSVERPDGSNFTLKIRSTKLEDSAMYFCASSEAPGNGNTIYFGEGSWLTVV.

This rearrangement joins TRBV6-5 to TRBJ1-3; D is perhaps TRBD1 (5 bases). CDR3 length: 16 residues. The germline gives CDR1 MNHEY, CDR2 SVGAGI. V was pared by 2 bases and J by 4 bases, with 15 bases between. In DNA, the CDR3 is TGTGCCAGCAGTTACGGTTGGGGGGAAACCGGAAACACCATATATTTT. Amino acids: CASSYGWGETGNTIYF.

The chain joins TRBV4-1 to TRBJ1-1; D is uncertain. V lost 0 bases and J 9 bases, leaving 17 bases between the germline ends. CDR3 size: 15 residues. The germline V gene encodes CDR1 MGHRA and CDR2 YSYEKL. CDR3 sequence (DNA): TGCGCCAGCAGCCAAGACGTGGGCCCTCTCTCCCAAGCTTTCTTT. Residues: CASSQDVGPLSQAFF.

This CDR3 reads CASSRQGRETQYF. The CDR3 nucleotides are TGTGCCAGCAGCCGACAGGGCCGGGAGACCCAGTACTTC. The rearrangement links TRBV7-9 to TRBJ2-5; 7 bases match TRBD1. Per the germline V gene, CDR1 is SEHNR and CDR2 is FQNEAQ (reference sequence). J was trimmed by 5 bases and V by 5 bases; bases with no gene match: 5. This CDR3 is 13 amino acids long.

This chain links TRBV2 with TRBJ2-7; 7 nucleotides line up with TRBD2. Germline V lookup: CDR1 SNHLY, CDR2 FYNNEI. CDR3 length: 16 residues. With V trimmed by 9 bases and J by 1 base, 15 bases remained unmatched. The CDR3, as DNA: TGTGCCAGTAAACTGCGACTAGCCGTTGGGTCCTACGAGCAGTACTTC. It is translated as CASKLRLAVGSYEQYF.

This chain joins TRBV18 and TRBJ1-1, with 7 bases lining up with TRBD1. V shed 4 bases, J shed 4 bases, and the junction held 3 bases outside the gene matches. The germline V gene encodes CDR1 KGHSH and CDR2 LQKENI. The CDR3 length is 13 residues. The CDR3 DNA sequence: TGTGCCAGCTCACTCGACAGGGTCACTGAAGCTTTCTTT. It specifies CASSLDRVTEAFF.

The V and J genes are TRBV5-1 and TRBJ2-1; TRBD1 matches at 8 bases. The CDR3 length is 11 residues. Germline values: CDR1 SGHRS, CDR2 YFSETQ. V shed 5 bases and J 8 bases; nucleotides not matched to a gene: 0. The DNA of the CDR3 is TGCGCCAGCAGGGACAGGGATGAGCAGTTCTTC. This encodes CASRDRDEQFF.

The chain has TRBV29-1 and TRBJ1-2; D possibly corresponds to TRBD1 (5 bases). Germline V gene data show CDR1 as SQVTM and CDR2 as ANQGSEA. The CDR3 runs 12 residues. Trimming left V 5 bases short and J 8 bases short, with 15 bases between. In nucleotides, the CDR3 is TGCAGCGTTCCATTCCGGAGGGGCGGCTACACCTTC. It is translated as CSVPFRRGGYTF.

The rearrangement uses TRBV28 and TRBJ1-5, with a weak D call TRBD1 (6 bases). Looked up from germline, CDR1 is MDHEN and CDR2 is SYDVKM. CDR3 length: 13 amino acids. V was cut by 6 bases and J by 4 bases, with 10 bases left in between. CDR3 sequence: CASSKQGNQPQHF. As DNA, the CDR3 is TGTGCCAGCAGCAAACAGGGTAATCAGCCCCAGCATTTT.

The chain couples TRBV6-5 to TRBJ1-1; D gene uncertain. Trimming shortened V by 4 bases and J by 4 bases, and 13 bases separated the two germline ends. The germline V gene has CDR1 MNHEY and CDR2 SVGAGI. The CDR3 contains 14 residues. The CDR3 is CASSFDRYGTEAFF. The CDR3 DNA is TGTGCCAGCAGTTTCGATCGATACGGCACTGAAGCTTTCTTT.

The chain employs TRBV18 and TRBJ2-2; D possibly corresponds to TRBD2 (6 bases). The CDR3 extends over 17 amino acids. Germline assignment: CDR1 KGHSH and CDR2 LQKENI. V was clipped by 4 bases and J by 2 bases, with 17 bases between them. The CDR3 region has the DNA TGTGCCAGCTCACGAAACGGGGCGGGAACCAACACCGGGGAGCTGTTTTTT. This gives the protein CASSRNGAGTNTGELFF.

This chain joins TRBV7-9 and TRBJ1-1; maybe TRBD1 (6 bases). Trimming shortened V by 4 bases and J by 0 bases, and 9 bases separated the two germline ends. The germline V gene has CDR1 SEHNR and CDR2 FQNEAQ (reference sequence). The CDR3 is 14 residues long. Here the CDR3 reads CASSWTVLNTEAFF. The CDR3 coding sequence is TGTGCCAGCAGCTGGACAGTTTTGAACACTGAAGCTTTCTTT.

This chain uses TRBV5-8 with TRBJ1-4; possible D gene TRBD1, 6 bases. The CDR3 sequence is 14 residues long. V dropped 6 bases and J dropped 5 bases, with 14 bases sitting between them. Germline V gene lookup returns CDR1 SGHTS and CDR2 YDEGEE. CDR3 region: CASNQGFTNEKLFF. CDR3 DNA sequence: TGTGCCAGCAACCAGGGGTTCACGAATGAAAAACTGTTTTTT.

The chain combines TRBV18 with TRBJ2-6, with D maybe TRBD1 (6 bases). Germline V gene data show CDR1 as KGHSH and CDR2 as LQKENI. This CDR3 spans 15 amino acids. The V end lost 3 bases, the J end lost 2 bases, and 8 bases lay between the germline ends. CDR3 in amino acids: CASSPDRPGANVLTF. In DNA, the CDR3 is TGTGCCAGCTCACCGGACAGACCTGGGGCCAACGTCCTGACTTTC. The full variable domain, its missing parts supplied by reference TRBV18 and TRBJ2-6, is NAGVMQNPRHLVRRRGQEARLRCSPMKGHSHVYWYRQLPEEGLKFMVYLQKENIIDESGMPKERFSAEFPKEGPSILRIQQVVRGDSAAYFCASSPDRPGANVLTFGAGSRLTVL.

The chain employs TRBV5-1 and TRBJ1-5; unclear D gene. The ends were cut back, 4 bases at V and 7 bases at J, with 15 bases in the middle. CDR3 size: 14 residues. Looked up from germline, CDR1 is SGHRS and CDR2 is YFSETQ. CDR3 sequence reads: CASSPGRPGQPQHF. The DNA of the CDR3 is TGCGCCAGCAGCCCAGGCAGGCCGGGACAGCCCCAGCATTTT.

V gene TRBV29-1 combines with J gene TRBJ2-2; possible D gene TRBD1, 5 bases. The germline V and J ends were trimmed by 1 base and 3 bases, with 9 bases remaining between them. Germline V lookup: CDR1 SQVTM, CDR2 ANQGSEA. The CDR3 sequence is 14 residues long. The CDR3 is CSVEVRADTGELFF. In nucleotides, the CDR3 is TGCAGCGTTGAAGTCAGGGCCGACACCGGGGAGCTGTTTTTT.

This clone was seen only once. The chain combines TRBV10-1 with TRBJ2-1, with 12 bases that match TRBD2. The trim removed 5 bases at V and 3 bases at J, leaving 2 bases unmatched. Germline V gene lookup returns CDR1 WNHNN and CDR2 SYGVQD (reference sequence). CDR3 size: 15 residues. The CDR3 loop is CASSPTSGGYNEQFF. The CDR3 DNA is TGCGCCAGCAGTCCGACTAGCGGGGGCTACAATGAGCAGTTCTTC.

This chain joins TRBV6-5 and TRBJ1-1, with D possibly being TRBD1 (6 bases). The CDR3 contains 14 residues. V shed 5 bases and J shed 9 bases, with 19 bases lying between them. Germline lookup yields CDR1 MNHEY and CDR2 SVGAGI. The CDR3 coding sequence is TGTGCCAGCAGTCTACAAGCGGAGGGGGGGAAAGCTTTCTTT. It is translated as CASSLQAEGGKAFF.

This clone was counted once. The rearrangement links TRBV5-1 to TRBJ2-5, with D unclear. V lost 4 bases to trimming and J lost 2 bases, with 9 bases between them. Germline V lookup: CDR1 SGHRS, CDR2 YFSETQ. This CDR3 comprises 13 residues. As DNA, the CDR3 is TGCGCCAGCAGCGCAGCGATACAAGAGACCCAGTACTTC. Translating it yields CASSAAIQETQYF.

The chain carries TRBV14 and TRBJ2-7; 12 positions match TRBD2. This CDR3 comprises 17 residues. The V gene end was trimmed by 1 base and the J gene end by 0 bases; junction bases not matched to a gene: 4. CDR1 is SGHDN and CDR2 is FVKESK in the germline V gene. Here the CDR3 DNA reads TGTGCCAGCAGCCAAGTCAGGACTAGCGGGGCCTCCTACGAGCAGTACTTC. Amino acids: CASSQVRTSGASYEQYF.

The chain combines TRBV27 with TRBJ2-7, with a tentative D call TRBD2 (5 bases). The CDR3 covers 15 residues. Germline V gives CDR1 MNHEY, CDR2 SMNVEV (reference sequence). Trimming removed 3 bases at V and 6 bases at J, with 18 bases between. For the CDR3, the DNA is TGTGCCAGCAGTTTTAACCTCGGAGGCGTCTCCGAGCAGTACTTC. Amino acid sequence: CASSFNLGGVSEQYF.

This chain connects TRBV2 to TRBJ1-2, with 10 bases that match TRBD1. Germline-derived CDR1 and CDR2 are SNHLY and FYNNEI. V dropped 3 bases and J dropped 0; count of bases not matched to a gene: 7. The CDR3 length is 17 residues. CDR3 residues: CASSDRDRGPPNYGYTF. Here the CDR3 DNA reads TGTGCCAGCAGTGATCGGGACAGGGGACCCCCTAACTATGGCTACACCTTC. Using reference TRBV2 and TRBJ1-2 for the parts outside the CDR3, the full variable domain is EPEVTQTPSHQVTQMGQEVILRCVPISNHLYFYWYRQILGQKVEFLVSFYNNEISEKSEIFDDQFSVERPDGSNFTLKIRSTKLEDSAMYFCASSDRDRGPPNYGYTFGSGTRLTVV.

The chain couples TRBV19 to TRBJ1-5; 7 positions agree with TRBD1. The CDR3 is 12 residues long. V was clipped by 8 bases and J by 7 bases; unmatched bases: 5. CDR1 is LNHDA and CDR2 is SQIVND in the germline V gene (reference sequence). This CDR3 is CASRQGAQPQHF. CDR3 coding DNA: TGTGCCAGTCGACAGGGCGCGCAGCCCCAGCATTTT.

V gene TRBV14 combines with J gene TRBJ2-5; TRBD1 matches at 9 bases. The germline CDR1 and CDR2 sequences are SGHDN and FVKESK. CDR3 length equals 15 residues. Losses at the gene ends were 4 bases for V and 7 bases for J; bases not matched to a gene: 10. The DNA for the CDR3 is TGTGCCAGCAGCCCCCACAGGGGGCTCTGGGGGACCCAGTACTTC. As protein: CASSPHRGLWGTQYF.